The T cell receptor (beta chain) described here comes from a study of blood T cell repertoires in COVID-19. Study information: There were acute and convalescent COVID-19 samples, and they came from the United States, Italy and Spain. T cells, B-cell-depleted T cells, or PBMCs supplied cDNA or gDNA.

Per the study methods: Amplification of reference gene primers provided the estimated nucleated cell counts. TCRdb keeps only in-frame clones here, not all; method: immunoSEQ multiplex PCR. The V and J calls and the clone size are those of that table, but D and trimming were determined from the DNA. The profile covers just over 75,000 clones, with 65% to 85% appearing a single time and about 5.8% taken by the ten largest. Sequenced sample: peripheral blood. The clonotype comes from a man in his 60s with active or convalescent COVID-19.

The DNA for the CDR3 is TGTGCCAGTAGTATAGCCCCCCAGACAGGGGTCTATGGCTACACCTTC. It translates to CASSIAPQTGVYGYTF. The chain carries TRBV19 and TRBJ1-2, with 8 bases that match TRBD1. The CDR3 loop spans 16 amino acids. Germline assignment: CDR1 LNHDA and CDR2 SQIVND (reference sequence). The V segment lost 1 base and the J segment 4 bases; nucleotides outside the gene matches: 8.